This TCR beta chain was identified in a study of cytomegalovirus exposure and HLA in healthy donors. Study findings and constraints: In vitro, three CMV-associated chains proved specific for CMV antigens. Analyzed later, association rates of TCRs varied across HLA loci, with DRB1 most and HLA-C fewest. It was assumed in the presence/absence analyses that sequencing depth was roughly uniform across donors.

PCR amplification relied on 60 Vbeta primers (plus 13 Jbeta primers). TCRdb's table, derived via immunoSEQ multiplex PCR, lists solely in-frame clones and lacks some. The sample lists about 190,000 clones, around 87% occurring once. On this clone: What it binds is not known.

There are 13 residues in the CDR3. V was cut by 4 bases and J by 0 bases, with 4 bases left in between. Germline V gene sequence: CDR1 KGHSH, CDR2 LQKENI. The V call is TRBV18, the J call TRBJ2-1; unclear D gene. This sequence was found in a man aged 25-45 years in good health and CMV-seronegative. Input material: PBMCs. The CDR3 protein is CASSLSSYNEQFF. The CDR3 coding sequence is TGTGCCAGCTCACTTAGCTCCTACAATGAGCAGTTCTTC.